This T cell receptor beta chain was profiled in a study of PD-1 blockade in mismatch repair-deficient tumors. Note on this clone: Its antigen is not identified.

The V end lost 0 bases, the J end lost 4 bases, and 5 bases lay between the germline ends. Germline-derived CDR1 and CDR2 are SGHNT and YYREEE (reference sequence). There are 12 residues in the CDR3. Mismatch repair deficiency was confirmed in all patients, by PCR or immunohistochemistry. Here immunoSEQ multiplex PCR was the method, and the copy in TCRdb shows in-frame clones only, minus some. The sample lists 100,000 to 150,000 clones, around 83% occurring once. General observations from the study: Tumor-resident clones, often absent from pretreatment blood, expanded after pembrolizumab and then contracted.

The chain uses TRBV5-4 and TRBJ2-7; D gene ambiguous. The sample consisted of peripheral blood, taken 44 weeks after starting pembrolizumab. This clonotype was obtained from an adult with mismatch repair-deficient cancer. This CDR3 is CASSLEGYEQYF. For the CDR3, the DNA is TGTGCCAGCAGCTTGGAGGGTTACGAGCAGTACTTC.